A single sample is the source of the 7 T cell receptor beta chains below, sequenced in a study of cytomegalovirus exposure and HLA in healthy donors. The PCR ran on 60 Vbeta and 13 Jbeta primers. Profiling relied on immunoSEQ multiplex PCR, and the TCRdb table lists in-frame clones only, not all of them. The data hold about 160,000 clones, with roughly 80% observed a single time. The specimen sequenced was PBMCs. These receptors originate from a man aged 30 to 39 in good health and CMV-seronegative.

The chain employs TRBV14 and TRBJ1-1, with 8 bases matching TRBD1. Losses at the gene ends were 0 bases for V and 5 bases for J; bases not matched to a gene: 8. Germline V gene sequence: CDR1 SGHDN, CDR2 FVKESK. CDR3 length: 16 residues. The DNA of the CDR3 is TGTGCCAGCAGCCAAGACCTGACAGGGGTGGGGACTGAAGCTTTCTTT. It encodes CASSQDLTGVGTEAFF.

This chain uses TRBV28 with TRBJ1-6; D is undetermined. V dropped 10 bases and J dropped 0 bases, with 13 bases sitting between them. The germline V gene has CDR1 MDHEN and CDR2 SYDVKM. The CDR3 runs 15 residues. The CDR3 region has the DNA TGTGCCACCCGTAGCGGGAGCTCCTATAATTCACCCCTCCACTTT. This codes for CATRSGSSYNSPLHF.

This clone is a singleton in its sample. The chain is built from TRBV7-8 and TRBJ1-5; 9 bases line up with TRBD1. Germline values: CDR1 SGHVS, CDR2 FQNEAQ. This CDR3 region has 14 residues. J gave up 5 bases and V 4 bases, and 3 bases lay outside the gene matches. CDR3: CASSSGQGDQPQHF. The CDR3 DNA reads as TGTGCCAGCAGCTCGGGACAGGGAGATCAGCCCCAGCATTTT.

The rearrangement uses TRBV19 and TRBJ2-1, with 14 bases identical to TRBD2. V lost 4 bases to trimming and J lost 5 bases; unmatched junction nucleotides: 13. This CDR3 comprises 19 residues. The germline V gene encodes CDR1 LNHDA and CDR2 SQIVND (reference sequence). DNA for the CDR3: TGTGCCAGTAGTACATACGGGCGGGGACTAGCGGGAGTCAACAATGAGCAGTTCTTC. Protein sequence: CASSTYGRGLAGVNNEQFF.

The V and J genes are TRBV27 and TRBJ1-1; D remains ambiguous. This CDR3 is built from 13 residues. In germline, CDR1 is MNHEY, CDR2 SMNVEV (reference sequence). The ends were cut back, 3 bases at V and 11 bases at J, with 16 bases in the middle. The CDR3 nucleotides are TGTGCCAGCAGTTTCTCCGAGTCGGGTGGTGCTTTCTTT. This gives the protein CASSFSESGGAFF.

CDR3 coding DNA: TGTGCCAGTAGTATACCTGATCCGCGCGGGCGGGCCTACGAGCAGTACTTC. Translated, it gives CASSIPDPRGRAYEQYF. This sequence joins TRBV19 and TRBJ2-7, with a weak D call TRBD2 (5 bases). The CDR3 length is 17 residues. Germline loops: CDR1 LNHDA, CDR2 SQIVND (reference sequence). Trimming shortened V by 2 bases and J by 2 bases, and 19 bases separated the two germline ends. Supplemented by reference TRBV19 and TRBJ2-7, the full variable domain reads DGGITQSPKYLFRKEGQNVTLSCEQNLNHDAMYWYRQDPGQGLRLIYYSQIVNDFQKGDIAEGYSVSREKKESFPLTVTSAQKNPTAFYLCASSIPDPRGRAYEQYFGPGTRLTVT.

The gene calls are TRBV30 and TRBJ1-4, with 7 positions matching TRBD1. The germline V gene encodes CDR1 GTSNPN and CDR2 SVGIG (reference sequence). The J segment lost 0 bases and the V segment lost 5 bases, leaving 6 bases of the junction unmatched. The CDR3 has 15 amino acids. The CDR3 loop reads CAWGRQGPTNEKLFF. In DNA, the CDR3 is TGTGCCTGGGGGCGACAGGGCCCAACTAATGAAAAACTGTTTTTT. Looking up the rest from reference TRBV30 and TRBJ1-4 gives the full variable domain: SQTIHQWPATLVQPVGSPLSLECTVEGTSNPNLYWYRQAAGRGLQLLFYSVGIGQISSEVPQNLSASRPQDRQFILSSKKLLLSDSGFYLCAWGRQGPTNEKLFFGSGTQLSVL.